This record looks at one TCR beta chain sequence and its context. Its antigen is currently unknown. These data come from a study of cytomegalovirus exposure and HLA in healthy donors. Across the study: Of roughly 400 genotyped donors, around 80% grouped in the Caucasian-associated ancestry cluster. Study findings and constraints: There were some V segments, including TRBV6-2 and TRBV6-3, excluded as indistinguishable. Later on, a genetic analysis was performed. It linked a missense variant in DCLRE1C with V- and J-gene trimming of TCR beta.

PCR employed 60 Vbeta and 13 Jbeta primers. Profiling relied on immunoSEQ multiplex PCR, and the TCRdb table lists in-frame clones only, not all of them. The sample gives some 200,000 clones, around 80% of which show up once; 15% is in the top ten. Trimming removed 6 bases at V and 2 bases at J, with 16 bases between. The CDR3 spans 16 residues. Germline values: CDR1 MNHNY, CDR2 SVGAGI (reference sequence). This clonotype originated in a middle-aged man in good health and CMV-seronegative. The rearrangement uses TRBV6-6 and TRBJ2-2; weak D call: TRBD2 (6 bases). Sequenced material: PBMCs. The CDR3 DNA sequence: TGTGCCAGCAGCCCTACTGCGGGGCCAAACACCGGGGAGCTGTTTTTT. This sequence encodes CASSPTAGPNTGELFF.